This entry lists 10 T cell receptor beta chains sequenced from one sample in a study of monozygotic twins with inflammatory bowel disease. TCRdb re-called the 5' RACE reads; every CDR3 protein appears as one record, without DNA. The table lists approximately 85,000 distinct CDR3 sequences. The sample was blood. These receptors were obtained from a human donor with ulcerative colitis or Crohn's disease, or a healthy co-twin of an affected twin (not recorded which).

The V call is TRBV18, the J call TRBJ2-7; TCRdb's D call, TRBD1, is unchecked because there is no DNA. This CDR3 has 15 residues. Germline V CDR1 and CDR2: KGHSH, LQKENI. The CDR3 is CASSPPGQSSYEQYF. Looking up the rest from reference TRBV18 and TRBJ2-7 gives the full variable domain: NAGVMQNPRHLVRRRGQEARLRCSPMKGHSHVYWYRQLPEEGLKFMVYLQKENIIDESGMPKERFSAEFPKEGPSILRIQQVVRGDSAAYFCASSPPGQSSYEQYFGPGTRLTVT.

The chain combines TRBV12-3 or TRBV12-4 with TRBJ1-2; TCRdb reports TRBD1, a call that lacks DNA to check it against. The length of the CDR3 is 14 residues. CDR3 sequence: CASSFRGFHYGYTF.

V gene TRBV19 combines with J gene TRBJ1-1; TCRdb returns TRBD1, unconfirmable since there is no DNA. The germline CDR1 and CDR2 sequences are LNHDA and SQIVND (reference sequence). CDR3 size: 13 residues. CDR3 residues: CASSIFGDREAFF.

The rearrangement uses TRBV18 and TRBJ1-1; TCRdb selects TRBD1, and the lack of DNA leaves this call unchecked. This CDR3 is built from 16 residues. The germline V gene encodes CDR1 KGHSH and CDR2 LQKENI. CDR3 sequence: CASSPYSGQPNTEAFF.

The chain combines TRBV12-3 or TRBV12-4 with TRBJ1-1. The CDR3 is made up of 13 amino acids. The CDR3 reads CASITQGGTEAFF.

The chain links TRBV3-1 to TRBJ1-5; as DNA is missing, the TRBD1 call by TCRdb cannot be tested. CDR1 is LGHDT and CDR2 is YNNKEL in the germline V gene (reference sequence). This CDR3 is 15 amino acids long. The CDR3 sequence is CASSPHDRPNQPQHF.

This sequence joins TRBV9 and TRBJ2-1; TCRdb indicates TRBD2, and absent DNA this call remains unverified. Germline lookup yields CDR1 SGDLS and CDR2 YYNGEE. The CDR3 consists of 16 residues. CDR3 protein: CASSVEPSGGVNEQFF.

CDR3 sequence: CASSYSQLAKNIQYF. V and J are TRBV6-2 or TRBV6-3 and TRBJ2-4. The CDR3 consists of 15 residues. Germline assignment: CDR1 MNHEY and CDR2 SVGEGT.

CDR3 protein: CALRYALNTEAFF. The chain combines TRBV6-6 with TRBJ1-1. There are 13 residues in the CDR3. Germline V gives CDR1 MNHNY, CDR2 SVGAGI (reference sequence).

V usage is TRBV7-2 and J usage is TRBJ2-7. The CDR3 sequence is 12 residues long. The germline CDR1 and CDR2 sequences are SGHTA and FQGNSA. CDR3 in amino acids: CASSLSPYEQYF.